These 23 T cell receptor beta chains came from one sample sequenced in a study of T-cell memory formation after mild COVID-19. Each CDR3 protein gets one entry after TCRdb re-called the 5' RACE reads with MiXCR. Of 140,000 to 150,000 distinct CDR3 sequences listed, less than 25% are singletons. Sequenced: PBMCs or a T cell subset sorted from them (not recorded which). Receptors were obtained from an adult woman who had mild COVID-19 (a few samples of this study predate the infection). Cell type and time point are not known.

This clonotype was counted a few times. The J gene is TRBJ2-7, the V gene TRBV6-6; D ambiguous. The CDR3 loop spans 14 amino acids. Trimming cost V 3 bases and J 2 bases, with 11 bases left between them. Germline CDR1 and CDR2: MNHNY and SVGAGI (reference sequence). This chain's CDR3 is CASSYSGPTYEQYF. The CDR3 nucleotides are TGTGCCAGCAGTTATTCGGGCCCGACCTACGAGCAGTACTTC.

This clonotype was detected only once. This chain connects TRBV11-2 to TRBJ2-7, with D uncertain. The CDR3 contains 13 residues. V dropped 5 bases and J dropped 3 bases, with 11 bases sitting between them. Germline values: CDR1 SGHAT, CDR2 FQNNGV. Here the CDR3 DNA reads TGTGCCAGCAGCCCCCGGAGAGACTACGAGCAGTACTTC. It specifies CASSPRRDYEQYF.

The chain links TRBV6-2 or TRBV6-3 to TRBJ2-2, with no clear D. Germline CDR1 reads MNHEY; CDR2 reads SVGEGT. The length of the CDR3 is 11 residues. The V gene lost 5 bases and the J gene lost 4 bases, with 2 bases spanning the gap. CDR3 sequence reads: CASSVTGELFF. In DNA form, the CDR3 reads TGTGCCAGCAGTGTCACCGGGGAGCTGTTTTTT.

The genes are TRBV25-1 and TRBJ2-7, with TRBD2 identical over 14 bases. This CDR3 region has 18 residues. The germline CDR1 and CDR2 sequences are MGHDK and SYGVNS. V was clipped by 3 bases and J by 2 bases; unmatched bases: 9. As DNA, the CDR3 is TGTGCCAGCAGTGACCCCGGGACTAGCGGGGGCGACACCTACGAGCAGTACTTC. It encodes CASSDPGTSGGDTYEQYF.

In this sample, this clonotype turned up many times. This chain connects TRBV7-9 to TRBJ2-1; D unclear. Germline values: CDR1 SEHNR, CDR2 FQNEAQ (reference sequence). The CDR3 is 14 residues long. Between the trimmed V and J ends, which lost 5 bases and 12 bases, there was a span of 20 bases. CDR3 bases: TGTGCCAGCAGCCGTACAATTGACCCTTTCTTGCAGTTCTTC. This translates into CASSRTIDPFLQFF.

The chain is built from TRBV4-1 and TRBJ2-3; TRBD2 matches 9 bases. The V and J ends lost 6 bases and 6 bases, in that order; junction bases with no gene match: 13. CDR3 length: 16 residues. Germline CDR1 and CDR2: MGHRA and YSYEKL. CDR3 in amino acids: CASRPMEREDFDTQYF. In DNA, the CDR3 is TGCGCCAGCAGGCCTATGGAGCGGGAGGATTTCGATACGCAGTATTTT.

The J gene is TRBJ1-2, the V gene TRBV27; 9 bases align to TRBD1. Germline V lookup: CDR1 MNHEY, CDR2 SMNVEV (reference sequence). The trim removed 1 base at V and 4 bases at J, leaving 10 bases unmatched. This CDR3 spans 17 amino acids. The CDR3 nucleotides read TGTGCCAGCAGTTTATGGGGTACAGGGGGCGAAATCTATGGCTACACCTTC. This codes for CASSLWGTGGEIYGYTF.

This clonotype has more than one count but fewer than ten. J is TRBJ2-1 and V is TRBV5-6; 12 bases match TRBD2. The V and J ends lost 5 bases and 4 bases, in that order; junction bases with no gene match: 4. There are 15 residues in the CDR3. The V gene's germline CDR1 is SGHDT and CDR2 YYEEEE. The CDR3 loop is CASRWGLAGYNEQFF. For the CDR3, the DNA is TGTGCCAGCAGATGGGGACTAGCGGGTTACAATGAGCAGTTCTTC.

In this sample, this clonotype turned up a few times. V usage is TRBV6-5 and J usage is TRBJ1-4, with D tentatively TRBD1 (5 bases). Germline V gene data show CDR1 as MNHEY and CDR2 as SVGAGI. With 2 bases removed from V and 3 bases from J, the gap between germline ends came to 13 bases. The CDR3 runs to 16 residues. CDR3 sequence reads: CASSYTGGVSNEKLFF. The CDR3 bases are TGTGCCAGCAGTTACACCGGGGGGGTCTCTAATGAAAAACTGTTTTTT.

This clonotype came up a few times. The chain combines TRBV15 with TRBJ2-1; 9 nucleotides line up with TRBD2. This CDR3 has 16 amino acids. Germline V gene sequence: CDR1 LNHNV, CDR2 YYDKDF (reference sequence). V shed 3 bases, J shed 3 bases, and the junction held 6 bases outside the gene matches. The CDR3 spells CATSSRGTSIYNEQFF. CDR3 DNA: TGTGCCACCAGCAGTAGAGGGACTAGCATCTACAATGAGCAGTTCTTC.

The chain joins TRBV7-9 to TRBJ1-5; D is possibly TRBD1 (5 bases). Germline CDR1 reads SEHNR; CDR2 reads FQNEAQ (reference sequence). The V and J ends lost 1 base and 7 bases respectively, with 11 bases between them. The CDR3 spans 14 residues. CDR3 bases: TGTGCCAGCAGCTTAGGCGGAGGGGACCAGCCCCAGCATTTT. Residues: CASSLGGGDQPQHF.

This clonotype was observed a few times. V gene TRBV4-1 combines with J gene TRBJ2-3; D is possibly TRBD1 (6 bases). This CDR3 spans 18 amino acids. Per germline, CDR1 MGHRA and CDR2 YSYEKL. V lost 7 bases and J lost 2, with 25 bases in between. This CDR3 is CASNRPEAWGHNTDTQYF. DNA of the CDR3: TGCGCCAGCAACCGACCTGAAGCGTGGGGACATAACACAGATACGCAGTATTTT.

Only a few counts were recorded for this clonotype. The chain has TRBV4-3 and TRBJ2-2; TRBD2 matches at 9 bases. This CDR3 is 19 amino acids long. J lost 5 bases, V lost 1 base, and 14 bases had no gene match. The germline V gene encodes CDR1 LGHNA and CDR2 YSLEER. CDR3 region: CASSQVMVAGAGLTGELFF. CDR3 coding DNA: TGCGCCAGCAGCCAAGTGATGGTAGCGGGAGCGGGTCTTACCGGGGAGCTGTTTTTT.

This clonotype was recorded a few times. The J gene is TRBJ2-7, the V gene TRBV9, with D unclear. Trimming stripped 3 bases from V and 5 bases from J, with 18 bases between. Looked up from germline, CDR1 is SGDLS and CDR2 is YYNGEE. This CDR3 is built from 15 residues. The CDR3 is CASSASSRLKDEQYF. The CDR3 coding sequence is TGTGCCAGCAGCGCTAGTAGCCGCCTGAAAGACGAGCAGTACTTC.

J is TRBJ2-3 and V is TRBV24-1, with D perhaps matching TRBD1 (6 bases). V lost 0 bases, J lost 3 bases, and 12 bases lay in between. In germline, CDR1 is KGHDR, CDR2 SFDVKD. The length of the CDR3 is 16 residues. The CDR3 DNA follows: TGTGCCACCAGTGATTTGGGCAGGGGAACAACAGATACGCAGTATTTT. Protein sequence: CATSDLGRGTTDTQYF.

This clonotype was found a few times. This rearrangement joins TRBV6-5 to TRBJ2-6; D tentatively reads TRBD1 or TRBD2 (5 bases each). This CDR3 is built from 17 residues. The V gene lost 5 bases and the J gene lost 6 bases, with 20 bases spanning the gap. The V gene's germline CDR1 is MNHEY and CDR2 SVGAGI. The CDR3 DNA follows: TGTGCCAGCAGTGAGGGACCCCCCCATTCTCTGGCCAACGTCCTGACTTTC. It yields the protein CASSEGPPHSLANVLTF.

The rearrangement links TRBV7-9 to TRBJ1-1; TRBD1 might be the D (5 bases). The CDR3 has 14 amino acids. V dropped 5 bases and J dropped 1 base, with 11 bases sitting between them. Germline V gene data show CDR1 as SEHNR and CDR2 as FQNEAQ (reference sequence). The CDR3 is CASSPETANTEAFF. CDR3 in DNA: TGTGCCAGCAGCCCTGAGACAGCGAACACTGAAGCTTTCTTT.

The genes are TRBV5-5 and TRBJ1-2; TRBD1 aligns across 9 bases. This CDR3 has 14 residues. The germline V gene encodes CDR1 SGHKS and CDR2 YYEKEE (reference sequence). The ends lost 6 bases at V and 10 bases at J; junction bases unmatched: 13. For the CDR3, the DNA is TGTGCCAGCAACAACTTGGACAGGGGTTCTTCCTACACCTTC. This translates into CASNNLDRGSSYTF.

Only a few counts were recorded for this clonotype. V is TRBV12-5 and J is TRBJ2-5; D is uncertain. The V and J ends lost 1 base and 4 bases respectively, with 10 bases between them. In germline, CDR1 is LGHNT, CDR2 FRNRAP. The CDR3 is made up of 14 amino acids. CDR3 amino acids: CASGLGGEGETQYF. CDR3 in DNA: TGTGCTAGTGGTTTGGGGGGTGAAGGAGAGACCCAGTACTTC.

There are many counts of this clonotype. The CDR3 region has the DNA TGTGCCAGCTCACCACCTGTACACCCCTACGAGCAGTACTTC. Translated: CASSPPVHPYEQYF. This rearrangement joins TRBV18 to TRBJ2-7; D is undetermined. V was shortened by 0 bases and J by 2 bases, with 8 bases between the two germline ends. Per germline, CDR1 KGHSH and CDR2 LQKENI. The CDR3 has 14 residues.

V and J are TRBV7-2 and TRBJ1-2; TRBD1 matches at 9 bases. Per the germline V gene, CDR1 is SGHTA and CDR2 is FQGNSA. The CDR3 is 15 residues long. J lost 4 bases, V lost 5 bases, and 8 bases had no gene match. For the CDR3, the DNA is TGTGCCAGCAGCCTGACAGGGGGAAACACCTATGGCTACACCTTC. It codes for CASSLTGGNTYGYTF.

In its sample, this clonotype was seen a few times. The chain is built from TRBV2 and TRBJ1-2; D may be TRBD1 (6 bases). The germline V gene has CDR1 SNHLY and CDR2 FYNNEI. CDR3 length equals 15 residues. The V end lost 5 bases, the J end lost 3 bases, and 16 bases lay between the germline ends. The CDR3 coding sequence is TGTGCCAGCAGTCCCCACCCGGGGGGCGACTATGGCTACACCTTC. Translation gives CASSPHPGGDYGYTF.

Turning to this clonotype: Compared with germline, one end of the junction differs, possibly owing to a read error. The V call is TRBV24-1, the J call TRBJ1-5; 8 positions agree with TRBD1. CDR3 length equals 16 residues. Germline-derived CDR1 and CDR2 are KGHDR and SFDVKD. Here the CDR3 reads CAASDPGTGWNQPQHF. CDR3 sequence (DNA): TGTGCCGCCAGTGATCCAGGGACAGGATGGAATCAGCCCCAGCATTTT.